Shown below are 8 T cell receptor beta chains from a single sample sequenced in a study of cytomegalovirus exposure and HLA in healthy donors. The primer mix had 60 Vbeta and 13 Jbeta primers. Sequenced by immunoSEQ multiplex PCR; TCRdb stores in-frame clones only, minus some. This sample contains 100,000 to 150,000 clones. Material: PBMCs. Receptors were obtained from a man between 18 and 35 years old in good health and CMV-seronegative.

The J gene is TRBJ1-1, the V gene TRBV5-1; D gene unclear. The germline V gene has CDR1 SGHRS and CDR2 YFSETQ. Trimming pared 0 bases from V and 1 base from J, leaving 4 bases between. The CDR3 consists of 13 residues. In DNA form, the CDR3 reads TGCGCCAGCAGCTTGGGGAGGAACACTGAAGCTTTCTTT. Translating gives CASSLGRNTEAFF. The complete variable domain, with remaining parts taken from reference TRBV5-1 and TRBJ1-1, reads KAGVTQTPRYLIKTRGQQVTLSCSPISGHRSVSWYQQTPGQGLQFLFEYFSETQRNKGNFPGRFSGRQFSNSRSEMNVSTLELGDSALYLCASSLGRNTEAFFGQGTRLTVV.

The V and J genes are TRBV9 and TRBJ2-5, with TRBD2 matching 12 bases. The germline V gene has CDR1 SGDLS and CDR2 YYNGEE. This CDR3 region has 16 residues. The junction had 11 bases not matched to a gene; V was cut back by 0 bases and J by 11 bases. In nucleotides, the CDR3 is TGTGCCAGCAGCGTAGCTGCTAGCGGGAGGGCTAAAGAGCAGTACTTC. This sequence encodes CASSVAASGRAKEQYF. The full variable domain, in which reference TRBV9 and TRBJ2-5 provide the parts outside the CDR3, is DSGVTQTPKHLITATGQRVTLRCSPRSGDLSVYWYQQSLDQGLQFLIQYYNGEERAKGNILERFSAQQFPDLHSELNLSSLELGDSALYFCASSVAASGRAKEQYFGPGTRLLVL.

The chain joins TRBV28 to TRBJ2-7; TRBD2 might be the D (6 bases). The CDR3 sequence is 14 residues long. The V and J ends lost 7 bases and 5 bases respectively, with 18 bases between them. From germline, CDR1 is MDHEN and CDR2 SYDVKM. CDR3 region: CASISGGNINEQYF. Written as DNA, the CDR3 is TGTGCCAGCATATCCGGCGGGAATATCAACGAGCAGTACTTC.

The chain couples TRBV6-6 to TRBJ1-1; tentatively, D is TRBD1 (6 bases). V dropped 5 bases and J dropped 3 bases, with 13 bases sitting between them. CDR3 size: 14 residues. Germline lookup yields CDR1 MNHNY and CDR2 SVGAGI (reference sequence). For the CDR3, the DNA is TGTGCCAGCAGTAGCGCAAGGACAGACACTGAAGCTTTCTTT. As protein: CASSSARTDTEAFF.

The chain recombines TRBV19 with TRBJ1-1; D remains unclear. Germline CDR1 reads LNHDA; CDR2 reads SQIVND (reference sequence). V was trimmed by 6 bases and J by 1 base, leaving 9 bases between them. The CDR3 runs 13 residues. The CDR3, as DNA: TGTGCCAGTAGCTATTACAGGAACACTGAAGCTTTCTTT. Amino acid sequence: CASSYYRNTEAFF.

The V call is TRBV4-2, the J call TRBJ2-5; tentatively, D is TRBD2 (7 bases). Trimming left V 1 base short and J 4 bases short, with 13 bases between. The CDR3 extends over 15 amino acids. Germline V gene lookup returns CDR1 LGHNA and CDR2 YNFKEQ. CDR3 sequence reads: CASSQGEGEPETQYF. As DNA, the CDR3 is TGTGCCAGCAGCCAAGGGGAGGGGGAGCCAGAGACCCAGTACTTC.

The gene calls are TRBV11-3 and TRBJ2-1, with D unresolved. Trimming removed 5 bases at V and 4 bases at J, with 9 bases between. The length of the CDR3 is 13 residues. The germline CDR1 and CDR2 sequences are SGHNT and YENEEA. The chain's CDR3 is CASSPPRYNEQFF. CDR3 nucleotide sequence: TGTGCCAGCAGCCCCCCGCGGTACAATGAGCAGTTCTTC. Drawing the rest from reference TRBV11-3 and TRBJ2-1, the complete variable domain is EAGVVQSPRYKIIEKKQPVAFWCNPISGHNTLYWYLQNLGQGPELLIRYENEEAVDDSQLPKDRFSAERLKGVDSTLKIQPAELGDSAVYLCASSPPRYNEQFFGPGTRLTVL.

The CDR3 region is CASSSLAGPYNEQFF. CDR3 bases: TGTGCCAGCAGTTCATTAGCGGGACCTTACAATGAGCAGTTCTTC. This sequence joins TRBV6-4 and TRBJ2-1, with TRBD2 matching 8 bases. The CDR3 runs 15 residues. J gave up 4 bases and V 5 bases, and 7 bases lay outside the gene matches. Germline V CDR1 and CDR2: MRHNA, SNTAGT.